This TCR beta chain is drawn from a study of blood T cell repertoires in COVID-19. The wider study: COVID-19 samples, acute and convalescent, were from the United States, Italy and Spain. T cells, B-cell-depleted T cells, or PBMCs provided the cDNA or gDNA that served as material.

Authors' analysis steps: Scientists estimated how many nucleated cells there were by amplifying reference gene primers. Only in-frame clones appear in the TCRdb table, and some are missing; sequencing was by immunoSEQ multiplex PCR. The DNA was the basis for D and trimming; V, J and clone size are from that table. The table records under 45,000 clones, more than 65% of them present only once. This clone was seen a single time. The Seattle patients, enrolled during active infection, were followed longitudinally. The clonotype comes from a man aged 65 to 79 with COVID-19, enrolled during active disease. The sample taken for sequencing was peripheral blood.

The CDR3 DNA reads TGTGCCAGCAGCACTAGCGGCAATGCCTACGAGCAGTACTTC. Translated: CASSTSGNAYEQYF. This chain uses TRBV6-6 with TRBJ2-7; TRBD2 agrees at 8 bases. Germline assignment: CDR1 MNHNY and CDR2 SVGAGI (reference sequence). J lost 2 bases, V lost 6 bases, and 6 bases had no gene match. The CDR3 sequence is 14 residues long.